At least ten counts were recorded for the clone carrying this T cell receptor beta chain. Sample-barcoded 5' priming and a J-beta primer mix drove a second PCR of roughly 7 to 11 cycles. The template-switch adaptor, which had 12 random nucleotides, put a tag on each cDNA molecule. Using its own MiXCR run on the 5' RACE reads, TCRdb lists one record per CDR3 protein. The top ten hold 7% to 9% of the sample, which has about 1,500,000 distinct CDR3 sequences, 28% seen once. Individuals who donated were healthy Caucasians from Russia aged 6 to 90. PBMCs were isolated at a quantity of at least 6 million per sample. This record belongs to a study of blood T cells in healthy people across ages. Germline CDR1 is SGDLS and CDR2 is YYNGEE. With 2 bases removed from V and 3 bases from J, the gap between germline ends came to 9 bases. The CDR3 is 13 amino acids.

The source of this sequence is a woman in her twenties or thirties in good health. This rearrangement joins TRBV9 to TRBJ2-7, with D unresolved. Material: blood. CDR3 residues: CASSVADRYEQYF. CDR3 DNA sequence: TGTGCCAGCAGCGTTGCGGACCGCTACGAGCAGTACTTC.